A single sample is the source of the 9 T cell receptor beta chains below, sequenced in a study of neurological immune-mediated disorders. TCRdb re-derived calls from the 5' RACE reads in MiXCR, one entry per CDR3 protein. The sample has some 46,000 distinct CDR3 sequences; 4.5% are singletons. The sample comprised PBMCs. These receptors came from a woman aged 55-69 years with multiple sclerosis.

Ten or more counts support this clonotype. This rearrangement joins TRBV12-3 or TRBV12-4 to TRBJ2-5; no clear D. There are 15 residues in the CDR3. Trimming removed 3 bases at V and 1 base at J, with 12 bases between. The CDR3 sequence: CASSFSTLRQETQYF. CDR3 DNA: TGTGCCAGCAGTTTTTCCACCCTGCGCCAAGAGACCCAGTACTTC.

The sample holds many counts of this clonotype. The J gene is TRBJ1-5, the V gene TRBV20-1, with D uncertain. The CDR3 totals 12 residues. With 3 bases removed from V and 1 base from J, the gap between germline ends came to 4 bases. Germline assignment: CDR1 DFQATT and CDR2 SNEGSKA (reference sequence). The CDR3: CSASRSNQPQHF. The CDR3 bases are TGCAGTGCTAGTCGAAGCAATCAGCCCCAGCATTTT.

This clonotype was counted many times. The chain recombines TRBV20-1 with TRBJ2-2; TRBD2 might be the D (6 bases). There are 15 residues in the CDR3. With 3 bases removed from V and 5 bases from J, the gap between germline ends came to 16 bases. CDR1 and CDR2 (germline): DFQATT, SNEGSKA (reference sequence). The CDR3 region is CSARSGRRNTGELFF. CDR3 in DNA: TGCAGTGCTAGGAGTGGGAGGCGGAATACCGGGGAGCTGTTTTTT.

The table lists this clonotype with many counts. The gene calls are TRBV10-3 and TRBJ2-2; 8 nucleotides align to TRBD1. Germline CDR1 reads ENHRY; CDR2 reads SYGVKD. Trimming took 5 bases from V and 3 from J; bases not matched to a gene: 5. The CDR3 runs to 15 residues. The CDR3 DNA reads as TGTGCCATCAGTATCGACAGGGGAGACACCGGGGAGCTGTTTTTT. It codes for CAISIDRGDTGELFF.

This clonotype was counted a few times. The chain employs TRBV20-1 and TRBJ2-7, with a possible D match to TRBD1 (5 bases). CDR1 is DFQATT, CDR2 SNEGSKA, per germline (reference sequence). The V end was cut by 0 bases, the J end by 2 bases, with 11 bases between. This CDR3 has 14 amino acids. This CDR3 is CSARDRTPTYEQYF. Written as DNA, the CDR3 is TGCAGTGCTAGAGACCGGACACCTACCTACGAGCAGTACTTC.

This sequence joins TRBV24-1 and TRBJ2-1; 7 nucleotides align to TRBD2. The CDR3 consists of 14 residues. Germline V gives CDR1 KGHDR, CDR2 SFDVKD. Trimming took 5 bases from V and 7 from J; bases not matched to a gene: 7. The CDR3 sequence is CATSAAGAMNEQFF. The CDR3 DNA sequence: TGTGCCACCAGTGCTGCGGGAGCTATGAATGAGCAGTTCTTC.

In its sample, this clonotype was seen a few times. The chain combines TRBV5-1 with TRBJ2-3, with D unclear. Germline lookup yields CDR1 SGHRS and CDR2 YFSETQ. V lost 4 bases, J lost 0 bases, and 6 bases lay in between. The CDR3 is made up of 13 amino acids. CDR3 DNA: TGCGCCAGCAGCCCAGGCAGCACAGATACGCAGTATTTT. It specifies CASSPGSTDTQYF.

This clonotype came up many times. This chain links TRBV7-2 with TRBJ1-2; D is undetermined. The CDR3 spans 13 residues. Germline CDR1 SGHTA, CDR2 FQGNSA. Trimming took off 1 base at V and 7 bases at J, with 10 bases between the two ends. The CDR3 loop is CASSLGTEVGYTF. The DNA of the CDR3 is TGTGCCAGCAGCTTAGGGACGGAGGTTGGCTACACCTTC.

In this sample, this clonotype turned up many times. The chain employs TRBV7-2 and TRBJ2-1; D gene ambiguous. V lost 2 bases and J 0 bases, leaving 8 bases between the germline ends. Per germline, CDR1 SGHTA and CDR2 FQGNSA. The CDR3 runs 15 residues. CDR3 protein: CASSLFMDSYNEQFF. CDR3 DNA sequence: TGTGCCAGCAGCTTATTCATGGACTCCTACAATGAGCAGTTCTTC.